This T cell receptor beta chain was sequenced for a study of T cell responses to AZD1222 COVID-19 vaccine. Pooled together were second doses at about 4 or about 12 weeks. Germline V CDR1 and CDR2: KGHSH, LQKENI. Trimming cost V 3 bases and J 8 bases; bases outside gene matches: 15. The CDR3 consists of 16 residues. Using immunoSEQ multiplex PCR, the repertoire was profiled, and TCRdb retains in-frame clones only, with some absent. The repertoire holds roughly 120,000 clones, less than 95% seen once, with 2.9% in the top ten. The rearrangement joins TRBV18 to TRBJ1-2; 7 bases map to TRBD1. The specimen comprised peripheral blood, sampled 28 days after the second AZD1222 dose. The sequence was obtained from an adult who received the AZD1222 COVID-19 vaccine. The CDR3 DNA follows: TGTGCCAGCTCACCTGTAATCACAGGGGCAGGGTCAGGCTACACCTTC. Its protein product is CASSPVITGAGSGYTF.